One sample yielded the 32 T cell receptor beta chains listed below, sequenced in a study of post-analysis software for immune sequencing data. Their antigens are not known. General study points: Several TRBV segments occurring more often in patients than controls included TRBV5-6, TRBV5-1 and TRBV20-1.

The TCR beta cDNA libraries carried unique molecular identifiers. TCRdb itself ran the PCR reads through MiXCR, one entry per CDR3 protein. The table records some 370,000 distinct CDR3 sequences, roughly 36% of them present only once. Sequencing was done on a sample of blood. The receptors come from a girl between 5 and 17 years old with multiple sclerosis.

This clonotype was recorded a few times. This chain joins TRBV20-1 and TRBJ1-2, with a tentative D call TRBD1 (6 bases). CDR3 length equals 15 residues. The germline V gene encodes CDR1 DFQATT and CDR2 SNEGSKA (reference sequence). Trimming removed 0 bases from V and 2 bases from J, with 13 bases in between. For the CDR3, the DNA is TGCAGTGCTAGAGACGGGACACATGGGAACTATGGCTACACCTTC. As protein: CSARDGTHGNYGYTF.

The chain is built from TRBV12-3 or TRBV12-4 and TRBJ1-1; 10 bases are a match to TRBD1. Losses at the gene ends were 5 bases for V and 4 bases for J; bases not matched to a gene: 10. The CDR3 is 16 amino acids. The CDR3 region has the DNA TGTGCCAGCAGTCCAAAACGGACAGGGGGTATCACTGAAGCTTTCTTT. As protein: CASSPKRTGGITEAFF.

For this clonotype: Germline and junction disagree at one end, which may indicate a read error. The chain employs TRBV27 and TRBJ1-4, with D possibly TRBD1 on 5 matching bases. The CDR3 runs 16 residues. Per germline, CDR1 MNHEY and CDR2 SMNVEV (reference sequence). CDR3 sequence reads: CASRDRGGSPNEKRFF. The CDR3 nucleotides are TGTGCCAGCAGGGACCGGGGGGGGTCCCCCAATGAAAAACGGTTTTTT.

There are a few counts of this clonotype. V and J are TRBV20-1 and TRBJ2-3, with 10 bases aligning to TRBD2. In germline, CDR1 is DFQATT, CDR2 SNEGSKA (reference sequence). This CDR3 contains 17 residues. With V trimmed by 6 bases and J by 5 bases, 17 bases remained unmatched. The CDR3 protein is CSAPVRSGGARGDTQYF. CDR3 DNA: TGCAGTGCGCCCGTTCGGAGCGGGGGGGCCCGAGGAGATACGCAGTATTTT.

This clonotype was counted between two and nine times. The CDR3, as DNA: TGTGCCAGCAGTTTATTGTGGCAGGGGGCTGGATCCTATAATTCACCCCTCCACTTT. Protein: CASSLLWQGAGSYNSPLHF. This sequence joins TRBV27 and TRBJ1-6, with 8 positions matching TRBD1. The CDR3 runs to 19 residues. From germline, CDR1 is MNHEY and CDR2 SMNVEV (reference sequence). V was pared by 1 base and J by 1 base, with 9 bases of the junction left unmatched.

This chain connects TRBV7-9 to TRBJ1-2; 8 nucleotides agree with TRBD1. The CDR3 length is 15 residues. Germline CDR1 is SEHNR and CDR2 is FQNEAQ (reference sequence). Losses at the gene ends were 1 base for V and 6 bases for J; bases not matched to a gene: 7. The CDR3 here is CASSLDGQGTHGYTF. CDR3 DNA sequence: TGTGCCAGCAGCTTAGACGGACAGGGAACGCATGGCTACACCTTC. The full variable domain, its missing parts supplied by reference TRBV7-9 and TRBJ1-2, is DTGVSQNPRHKITKRGQNVTFRCDPISEHNRLYWYRQTLGQGPEFLTYFQNEAQLEKSRLLSDRFSAERPKGSFSTLEIQRTEQGDSAMYLCASSLDGQGTHGYTFGSGTRLTVV.

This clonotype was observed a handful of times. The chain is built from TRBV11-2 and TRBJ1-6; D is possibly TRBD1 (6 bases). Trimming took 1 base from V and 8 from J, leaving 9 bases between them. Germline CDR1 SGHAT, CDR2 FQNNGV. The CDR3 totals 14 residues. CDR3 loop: CASSLGTEDSPLHF. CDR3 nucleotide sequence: TGTGCCAGCAGCTTAGGGACAGAGGATTCACCCCTCCACTTT. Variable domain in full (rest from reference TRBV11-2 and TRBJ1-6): EAGVAQSPRYKIIEKRQSVAFWCNPISGHATLYWYQQILGQGPKLLIQFQNNGVVDDSQLPKDRFSAERLKGVDSTLKIQPAKLEDSAVYLCASSLGTEDSPLHFGNGTRLTVT.

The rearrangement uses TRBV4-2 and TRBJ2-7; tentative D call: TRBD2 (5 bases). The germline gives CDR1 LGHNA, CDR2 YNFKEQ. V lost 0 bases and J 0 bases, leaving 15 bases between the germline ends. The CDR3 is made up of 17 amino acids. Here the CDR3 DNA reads TGTGCCAGCAGCCAAGACGAGGGCACAGCTAACTCCTACGAGCAGTACTTC. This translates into CASSQDEGTANSYEQYF.

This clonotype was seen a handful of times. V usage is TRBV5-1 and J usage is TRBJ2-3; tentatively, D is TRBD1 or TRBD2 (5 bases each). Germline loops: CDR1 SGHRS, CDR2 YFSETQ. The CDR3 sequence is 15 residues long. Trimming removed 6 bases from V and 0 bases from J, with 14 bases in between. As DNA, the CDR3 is TGCGCCAGCACTTCAGGGACCACTAGCACAGATACGCAGTATTTT. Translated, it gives CASTSGTTSTDTQYF.

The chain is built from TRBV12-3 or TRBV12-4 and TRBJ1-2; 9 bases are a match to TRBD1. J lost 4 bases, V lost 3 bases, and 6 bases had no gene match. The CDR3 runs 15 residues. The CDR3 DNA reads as TGTGCCAGCAGTTTGAGGACAGGGGCGATCTATGGCTACACCTTC. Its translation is CASSLRTGAIYGYTF.

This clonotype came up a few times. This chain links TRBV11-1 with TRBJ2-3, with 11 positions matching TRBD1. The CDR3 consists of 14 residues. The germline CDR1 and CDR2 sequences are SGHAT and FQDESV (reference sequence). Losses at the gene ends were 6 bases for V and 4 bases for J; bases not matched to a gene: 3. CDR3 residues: CASRRGQGADTQYF. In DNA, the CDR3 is TGTGCCAGCAGAAGGGGACAGGGGGCAGATACGCAGTATTTT.

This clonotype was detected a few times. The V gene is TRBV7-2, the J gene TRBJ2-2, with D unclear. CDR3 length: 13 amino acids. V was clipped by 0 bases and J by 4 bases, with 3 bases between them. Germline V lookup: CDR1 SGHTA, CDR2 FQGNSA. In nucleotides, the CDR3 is TGTGCCAGCAGCTTAGCGCTCACCGGGGAGCTGTTTTTT. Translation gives CASSLALTGELFF.

The CDR3 DNA is TGTGCCAGCAGCTTAGCCGGGACAGCGGGTGAAAAACTGTTTTTT. It yields the protein CASSLAGTAGEKLFF. This chain joins TRBV7-9 and TRBJ1-4; 7 bases align to TRBD1. Germline loops: CDR1 SEHNR, CDR2 FQNEAQ (reference sequence). The CDR3 is 15 amino acids. V gave up 0 bases and J gave up 7 bases; unmatched junction bases: 5.

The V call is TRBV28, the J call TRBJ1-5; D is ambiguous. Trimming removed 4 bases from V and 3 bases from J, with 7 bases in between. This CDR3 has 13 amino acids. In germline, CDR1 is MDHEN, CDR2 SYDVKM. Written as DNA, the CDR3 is TGTGCCAGCAGTTGGCAGAACAATCAGCCCCAGCATTTT. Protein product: CASSWQNNQPQHF.

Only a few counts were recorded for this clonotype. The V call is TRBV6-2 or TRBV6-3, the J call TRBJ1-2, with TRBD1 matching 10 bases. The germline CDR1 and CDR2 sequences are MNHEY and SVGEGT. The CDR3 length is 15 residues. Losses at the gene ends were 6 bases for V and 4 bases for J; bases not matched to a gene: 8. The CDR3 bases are TGTGCCAGCAGAGACCCCGGGACAGGGGTCTATGGCTACACCTTC. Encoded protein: CASRDPGTGVYGYTF.

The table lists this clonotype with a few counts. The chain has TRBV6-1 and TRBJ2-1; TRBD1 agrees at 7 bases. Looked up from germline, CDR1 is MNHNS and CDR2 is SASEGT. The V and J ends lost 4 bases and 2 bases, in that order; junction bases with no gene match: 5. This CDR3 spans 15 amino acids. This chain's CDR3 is CASSVGQATYNEQFF. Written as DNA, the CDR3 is TGTGCCAGCAGTGTCGGACAGGCGACCTACAATGAGCAGTTCTTC.

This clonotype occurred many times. The DNA of the CDR3 is TGCGCCAGCAGCCACCGATGGGGGTCGAATGAGCAGTTCTTC. This gives the protein CASSHRWGSNEQFF. J is TRBJ2-1 and V is TRBV4-1; D is tentatively TRBD1 or TRBD2 (5 bases each). The CDR3 has 14 residues. V shed 3 bases and J shed 7 bases, with 13 bases lying between them. Per germline, CDR1 MGHRA and CDR2 YSYEKL.

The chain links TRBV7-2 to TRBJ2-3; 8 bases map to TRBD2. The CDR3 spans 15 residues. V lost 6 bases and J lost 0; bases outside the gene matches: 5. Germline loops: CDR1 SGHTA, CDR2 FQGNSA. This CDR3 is CASRAGATSTDTQYF. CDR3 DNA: TGTGCCAGCAGAGCGGGGGCAACTAGCACAGATACGCAGTATTTT.

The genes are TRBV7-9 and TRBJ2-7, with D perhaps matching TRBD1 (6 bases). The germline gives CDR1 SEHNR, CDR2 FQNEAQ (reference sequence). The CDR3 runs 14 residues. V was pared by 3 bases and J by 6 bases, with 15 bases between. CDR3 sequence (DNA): TGTGCCAGCAGCTTGAACACAGGGTCGGGCGAGCAGTACTTC. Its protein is CASSLNTGSGEQYF.

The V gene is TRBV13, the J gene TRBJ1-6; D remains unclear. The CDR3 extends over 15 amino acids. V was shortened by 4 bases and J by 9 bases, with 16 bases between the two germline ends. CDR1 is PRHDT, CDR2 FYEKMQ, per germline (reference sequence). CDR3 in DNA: TGTGCCAGCAGCTCAGACCAGAGAGAAGGTTCACCCCTCCACTTT. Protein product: CASSSDQREGSPLHF.

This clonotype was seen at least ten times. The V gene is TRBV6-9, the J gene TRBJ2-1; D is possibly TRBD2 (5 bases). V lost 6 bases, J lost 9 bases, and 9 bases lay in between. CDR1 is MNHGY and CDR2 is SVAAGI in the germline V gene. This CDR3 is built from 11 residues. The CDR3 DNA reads TGTGCCAGCAGGGACTGGGGTGAGCAGTTCTTC. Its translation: CASRDWGEQFF.

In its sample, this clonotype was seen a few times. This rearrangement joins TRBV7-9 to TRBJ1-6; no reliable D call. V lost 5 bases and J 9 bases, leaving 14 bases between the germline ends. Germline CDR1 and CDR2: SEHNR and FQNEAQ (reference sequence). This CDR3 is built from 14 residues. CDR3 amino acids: CASSDDNTGSPLHF. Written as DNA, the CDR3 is TGTGCCAGCAGCGATGACAATACGGGTTCACCCCTCCACTTT.

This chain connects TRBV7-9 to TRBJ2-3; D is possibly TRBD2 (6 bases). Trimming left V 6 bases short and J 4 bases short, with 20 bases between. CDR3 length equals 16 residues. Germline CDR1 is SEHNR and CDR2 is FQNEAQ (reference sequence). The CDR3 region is CASRYLTRGFADTQYF. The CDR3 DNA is TGTGCCAGCAGATACCTGACTAGAGGTTTTGCAGATACGCAGTATTTT.

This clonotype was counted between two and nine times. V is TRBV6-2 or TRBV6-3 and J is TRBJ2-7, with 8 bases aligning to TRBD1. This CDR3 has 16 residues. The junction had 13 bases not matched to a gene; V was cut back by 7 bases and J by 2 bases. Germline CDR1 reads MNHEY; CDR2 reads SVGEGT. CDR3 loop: CASIRAAGQGTYEQYF. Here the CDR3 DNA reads TGTGCCAGCATTAGGGCCGCTGGACAGGGAACCTACGAGCAGTACTTC.

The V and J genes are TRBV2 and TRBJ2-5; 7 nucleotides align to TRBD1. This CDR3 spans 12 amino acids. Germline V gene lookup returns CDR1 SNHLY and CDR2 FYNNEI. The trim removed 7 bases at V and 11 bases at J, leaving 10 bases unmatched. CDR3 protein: CASTRTGQEQYF. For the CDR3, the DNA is TGTGCCAGCACCAGGACAGGACAAGAGCAGTACTTC.

CDR3 in DNA: TGTGCCAGCAGCCAATGGGACAGGGGGCGTTTTGGCTACACCTTC. It encodes CASSQWDRGRFGYTF. The V gene is TRBV3-1, the J gene TRBJ1-2; TRBD1 matches at 12 bases. CDR1 is LGHDT, CDR2 YNNKEL, per germline (reference sequence). CDR3 size: 15 residues. The V gene end was trimmed by 2 bases and the J gene end by 7 bases; junction bases not matched to a gene: 5. The whole variable domain, filled in from reference TRBV3-1 and TRBJ1-2, reads DTAVSQTPKYLVTQMGNDKSIKCEQNLGHDTMYWYKQDSKKFLKIMFSYNNKELIINETVPNRFSPKSPDKAHLNLHINSLELGDSAVYFCASSQWDRGRFGYTFGSGTRLTVV.

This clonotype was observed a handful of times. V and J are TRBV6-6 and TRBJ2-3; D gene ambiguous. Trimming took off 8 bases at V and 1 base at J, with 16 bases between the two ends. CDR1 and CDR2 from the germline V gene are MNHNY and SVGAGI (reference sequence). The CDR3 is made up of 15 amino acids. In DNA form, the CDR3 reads TGTGCCAGCTGTATAGCCTCTGGGGGCACAGATACGCAGTATTTT. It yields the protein CASCIASGGTDTQYF.

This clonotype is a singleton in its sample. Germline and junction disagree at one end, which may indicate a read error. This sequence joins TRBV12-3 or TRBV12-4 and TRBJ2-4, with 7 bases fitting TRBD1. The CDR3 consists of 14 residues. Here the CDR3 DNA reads TGTGCCAACAGTAAACGACAGGGTCTAAGCATTCAGTACTTC. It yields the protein CANSKRQGLSIQYF.

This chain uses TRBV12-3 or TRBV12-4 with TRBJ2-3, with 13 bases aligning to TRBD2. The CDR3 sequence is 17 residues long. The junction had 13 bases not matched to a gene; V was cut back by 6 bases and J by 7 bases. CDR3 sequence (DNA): TGTGCCAGCAGACCCACTAGCGGGGGGGCCTACGAATATACGCAGTATTTT. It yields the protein CASRPTSGGAYEYTQYF.

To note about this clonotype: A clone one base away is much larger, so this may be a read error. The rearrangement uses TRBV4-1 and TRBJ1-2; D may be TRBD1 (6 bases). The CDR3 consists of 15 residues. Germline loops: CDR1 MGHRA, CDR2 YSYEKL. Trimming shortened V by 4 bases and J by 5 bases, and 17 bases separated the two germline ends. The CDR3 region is CASSRPLQGIYGYTF. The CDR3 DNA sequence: TGCGCCAGCAGCCGCCCATTACAGGGTATATATGGCTACACCTTC.

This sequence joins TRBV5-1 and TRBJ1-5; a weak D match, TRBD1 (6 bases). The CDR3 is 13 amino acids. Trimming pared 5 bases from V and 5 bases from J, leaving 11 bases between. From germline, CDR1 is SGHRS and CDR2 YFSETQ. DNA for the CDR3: TGCGCCAGCAGAAAGGGGGTTGATCAGCCCCAGCATTTT. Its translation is CASRKGVDQPQHF.

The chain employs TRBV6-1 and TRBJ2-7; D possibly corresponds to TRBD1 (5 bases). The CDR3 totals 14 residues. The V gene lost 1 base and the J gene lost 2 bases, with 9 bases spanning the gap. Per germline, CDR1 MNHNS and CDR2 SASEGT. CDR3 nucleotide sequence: TGTGCCAGCAGTGAAGGGACACTCACCTACGAGCAGTACTTC. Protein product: CASSEGTLTYEQYF.